This T cell receptor beta chain was obtained from a study of T cell responses to AZD1222 COVID-19 vaccine. Looking at the study overall: Pooling was applied to second doses at about 4 or about 12 weeks. Whole-study results and caveats: With two AZD1222 doses given, Spike-specific TCR breadth and depth both rose. No day 14 peak samples; only post-peak repertoires were characterized. Possibly, clonal diversity was underestimated; donors were largely white British and included more females.

To note about this clone: As yet, its antigen is unknown.

This CDR3 is 15 amino acids long. Trimming took 2 bases from V and 1 from J; bases not matched to a gene: 3. Germline lookup yields CDR1 SGHVS and CDR2 FQNEAQ. TCRdb's copy holds only in-frame clones and misses some; the assay was immunoSEQ multiplex PCR. Of approximately 110,000 clones listed, about 91% are singletons. This sample comprised peripheral blood, obtained on day 0 of AZD1222 vaccination. This receptor was identified in an adult in good health. The V gene is TRBV7-8, the J gene TRBJ1-2; 8 nucleotides match TRBD1. The CDR3 reads CASSLSTGVNYGYTF. The CDR3 DNA reads as TGTGCCAGCAGCTTATCGACAGGGGTTAACTATGGCTACACCTTC.